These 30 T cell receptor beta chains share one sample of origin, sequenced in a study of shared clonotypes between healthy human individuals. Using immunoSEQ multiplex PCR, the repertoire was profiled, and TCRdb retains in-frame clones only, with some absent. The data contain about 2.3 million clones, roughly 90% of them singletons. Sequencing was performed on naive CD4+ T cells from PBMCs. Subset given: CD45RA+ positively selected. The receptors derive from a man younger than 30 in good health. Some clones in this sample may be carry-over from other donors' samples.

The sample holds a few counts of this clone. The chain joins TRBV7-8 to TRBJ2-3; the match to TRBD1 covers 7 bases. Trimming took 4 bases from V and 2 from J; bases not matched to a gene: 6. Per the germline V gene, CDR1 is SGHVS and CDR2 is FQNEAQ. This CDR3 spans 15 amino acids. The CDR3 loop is CASSSRQGITDTQYF. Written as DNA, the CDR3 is TGTGCCAGCAGCTCTCGACAGGGAATCACAGATACGCAGTATTTT.

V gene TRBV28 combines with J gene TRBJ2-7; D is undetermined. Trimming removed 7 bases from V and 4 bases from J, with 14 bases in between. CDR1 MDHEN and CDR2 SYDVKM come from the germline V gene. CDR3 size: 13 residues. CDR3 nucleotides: TGTGCCAGCACCCCGACGGGCGATTACGAGCAGTACTTC. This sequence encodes CASTPTGDYEQYF.

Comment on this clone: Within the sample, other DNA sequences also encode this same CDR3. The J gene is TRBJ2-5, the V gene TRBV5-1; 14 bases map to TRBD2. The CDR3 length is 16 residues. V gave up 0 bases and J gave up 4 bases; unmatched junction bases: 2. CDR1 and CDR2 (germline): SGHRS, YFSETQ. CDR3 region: CASSLVGLAGGETQYF. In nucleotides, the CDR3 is TGCGCCAGCAGCTTGGTTGGACTAGCGGGAGGAGAGACCCAGTACTTC.

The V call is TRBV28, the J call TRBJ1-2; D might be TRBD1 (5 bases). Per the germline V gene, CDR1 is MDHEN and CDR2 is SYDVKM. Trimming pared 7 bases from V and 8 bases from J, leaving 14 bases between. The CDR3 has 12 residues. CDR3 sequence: CASTRQGGGYTF. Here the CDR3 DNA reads TGTGCCAGCACCCGCCAGGGAGGGGGCTACACCTTC.

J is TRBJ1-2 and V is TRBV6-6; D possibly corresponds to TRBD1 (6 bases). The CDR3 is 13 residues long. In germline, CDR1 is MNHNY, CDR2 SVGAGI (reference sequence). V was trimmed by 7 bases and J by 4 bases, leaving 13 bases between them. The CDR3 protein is CASTVDRFYGYTF. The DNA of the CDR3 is TGTGCCAGCACCGTGGACAGATTCTATGGCTACACCTTC.

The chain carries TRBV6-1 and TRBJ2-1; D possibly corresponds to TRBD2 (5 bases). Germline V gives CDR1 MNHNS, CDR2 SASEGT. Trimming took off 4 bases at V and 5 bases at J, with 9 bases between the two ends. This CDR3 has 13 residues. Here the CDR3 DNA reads TGTGCCAGCAGTGGTACTAGAAACAATGAGCAGTTCTTC. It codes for CASSGTRNNEQFF.

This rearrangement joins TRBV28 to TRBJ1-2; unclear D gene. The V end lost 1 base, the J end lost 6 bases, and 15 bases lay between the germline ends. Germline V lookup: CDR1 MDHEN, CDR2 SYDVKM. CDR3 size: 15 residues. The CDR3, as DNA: TGTGCCAGCAGTTTATCTGGTTGGGGAAACGATGGCTACACCTTC. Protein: CASSLSGWGNDGYTF.

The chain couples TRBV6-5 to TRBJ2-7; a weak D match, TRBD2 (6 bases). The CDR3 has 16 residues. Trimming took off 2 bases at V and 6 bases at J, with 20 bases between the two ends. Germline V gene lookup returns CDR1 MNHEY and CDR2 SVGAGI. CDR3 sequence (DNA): TGTGCCAGCAGTTACGGTCGGGCTAGCGCGATCGGCGAGCAGTACTTC. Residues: CASSYGRASAIGEQYF.

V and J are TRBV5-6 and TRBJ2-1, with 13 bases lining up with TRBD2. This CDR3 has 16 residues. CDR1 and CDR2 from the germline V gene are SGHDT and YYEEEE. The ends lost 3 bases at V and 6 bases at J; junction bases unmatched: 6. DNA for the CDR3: TGTGCCAGCAGCTACCAACGGACTAGCGGGAGCAATGAGCAGTTCTTC. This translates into CASSYQRTSGSNEQFF. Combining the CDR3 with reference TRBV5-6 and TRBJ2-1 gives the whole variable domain DAGVTQSPTHLIKTRGQQVTLRCSPKSGHDTVSWYQQALGQGPQFIFQYYEEEERQRGNFPDRFSGHQFPNYSSELNVNALLLGDSALYLCASSYQRTSGSNEQFFGPGTRLTVL.

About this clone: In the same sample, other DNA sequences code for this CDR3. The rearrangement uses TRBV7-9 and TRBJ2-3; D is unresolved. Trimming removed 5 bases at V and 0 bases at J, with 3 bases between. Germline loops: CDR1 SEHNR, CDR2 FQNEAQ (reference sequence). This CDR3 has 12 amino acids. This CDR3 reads CASSASTDTQYF. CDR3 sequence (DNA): TGTGCCAGCAGCGCAAGCACAGATACGCAGTATTTT.

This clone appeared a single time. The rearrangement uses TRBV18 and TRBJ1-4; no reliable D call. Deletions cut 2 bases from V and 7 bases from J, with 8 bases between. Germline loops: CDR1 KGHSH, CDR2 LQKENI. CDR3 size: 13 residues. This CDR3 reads CASSPGVTEKLFF. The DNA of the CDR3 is TGTGCCAGCTCACCAGGGGTTACTGAAAAACTGTTTTTT.

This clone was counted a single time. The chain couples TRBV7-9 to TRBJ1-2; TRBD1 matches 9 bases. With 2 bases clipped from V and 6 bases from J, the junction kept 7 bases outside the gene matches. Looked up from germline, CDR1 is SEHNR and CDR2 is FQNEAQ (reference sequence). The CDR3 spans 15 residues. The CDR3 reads CASSLKTGGDNGYTF. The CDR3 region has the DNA TGTGCCAGCAGCTTAAAAACAGGGGGCGATAATGGCTACACCTTC.

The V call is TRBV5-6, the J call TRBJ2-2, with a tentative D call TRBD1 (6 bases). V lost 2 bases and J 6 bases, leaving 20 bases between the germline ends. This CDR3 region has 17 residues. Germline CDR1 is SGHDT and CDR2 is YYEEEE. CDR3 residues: CASSFRDTAIGAGELFF. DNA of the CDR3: TGTGCCAGCAGCTTCCGGGACACAGCGATAGGGGCCGGGGAGCTGTTTTTT.

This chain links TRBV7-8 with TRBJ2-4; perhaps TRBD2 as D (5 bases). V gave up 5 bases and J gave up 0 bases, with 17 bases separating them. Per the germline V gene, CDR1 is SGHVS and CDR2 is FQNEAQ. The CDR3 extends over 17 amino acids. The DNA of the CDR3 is TGTGCCAGCAGCCCCTCTGCAGCGGAGCTAGCCAAAAACATTCAGTACTTC. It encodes CASSPSAAELAKNIQYF.

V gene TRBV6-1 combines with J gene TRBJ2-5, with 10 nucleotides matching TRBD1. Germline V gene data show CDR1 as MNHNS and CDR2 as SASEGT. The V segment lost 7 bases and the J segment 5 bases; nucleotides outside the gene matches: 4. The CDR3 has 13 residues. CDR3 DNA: TGTGCCAGCAAAAGACAGGGGGCCGAGACCCAGTACTTC. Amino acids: CASKRQGAETQYF.

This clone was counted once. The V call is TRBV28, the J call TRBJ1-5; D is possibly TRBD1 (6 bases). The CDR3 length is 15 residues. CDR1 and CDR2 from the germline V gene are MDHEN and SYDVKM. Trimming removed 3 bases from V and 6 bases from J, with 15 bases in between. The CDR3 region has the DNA TGTGCCAGCAGTTTGGGGAGCAGGGGCGCTCAGCCCCAGCATTTT. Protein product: CASSLGSRGAQPQHF.

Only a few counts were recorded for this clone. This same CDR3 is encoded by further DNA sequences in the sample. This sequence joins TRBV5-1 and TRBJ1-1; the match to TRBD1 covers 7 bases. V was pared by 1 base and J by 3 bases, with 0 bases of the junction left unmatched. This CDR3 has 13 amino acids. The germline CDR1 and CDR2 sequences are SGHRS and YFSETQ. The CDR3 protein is CASSLQGDTEAFF. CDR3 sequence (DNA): TGCGCCAGCAGCTTGCAGGGGGACACTGAAGCTTTCTTT.

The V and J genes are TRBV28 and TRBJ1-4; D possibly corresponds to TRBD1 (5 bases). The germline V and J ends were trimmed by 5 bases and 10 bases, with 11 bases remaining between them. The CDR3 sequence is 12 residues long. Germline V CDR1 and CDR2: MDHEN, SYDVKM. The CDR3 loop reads CASSIAGRKLFF. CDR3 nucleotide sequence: TGTGCCAGCAGTATAGCAGGGCGAAAACTGTTTTTT.

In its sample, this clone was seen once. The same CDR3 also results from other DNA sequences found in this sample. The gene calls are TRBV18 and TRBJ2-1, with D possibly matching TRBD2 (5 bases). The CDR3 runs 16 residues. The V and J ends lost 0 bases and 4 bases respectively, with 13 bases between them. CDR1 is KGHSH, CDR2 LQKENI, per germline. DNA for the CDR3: TGTGCCAGCTCACCACCCTCAGGACGGACTTACAATGAGCAGTTCTTC. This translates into CASSPPSGRTYNEQFF. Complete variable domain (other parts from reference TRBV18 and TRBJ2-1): NAGVMQNPRHLVRRRGQEARLRCSPMKGHSHVYWYRQLPEEGLKFMVYLQKENIIDESGMPKERFSAEFPKEGPSILRIQQVVRGDSAAYFCASSPPSGRTYNEQFFGPGTRLTVL.

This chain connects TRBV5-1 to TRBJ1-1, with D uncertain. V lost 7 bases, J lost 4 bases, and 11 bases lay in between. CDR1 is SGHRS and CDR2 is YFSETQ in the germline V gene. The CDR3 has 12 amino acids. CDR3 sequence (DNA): TGCGCCAGCCCCCCAGATTCCACTGAAGCTTTCTTT. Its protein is CASPPDSTEAFF.

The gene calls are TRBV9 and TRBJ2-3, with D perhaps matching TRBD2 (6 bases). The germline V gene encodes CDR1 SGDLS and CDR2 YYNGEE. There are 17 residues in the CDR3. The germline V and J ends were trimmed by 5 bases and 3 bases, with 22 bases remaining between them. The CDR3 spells CASSRPFGDSLTDTQYF. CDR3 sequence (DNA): TGTGCCAGCAGTAGACCCTTCGGGGACTCGCTTACAGATACGCAGTATTTT.

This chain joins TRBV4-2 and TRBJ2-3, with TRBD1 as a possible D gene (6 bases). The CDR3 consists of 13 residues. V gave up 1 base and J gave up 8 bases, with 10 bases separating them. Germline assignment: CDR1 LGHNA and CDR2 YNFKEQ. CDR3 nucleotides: TGTGCCAGCAGCCAAGGGGGGCTCGGTACGCAGTATTTT. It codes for CASSQGGLGTQYF.

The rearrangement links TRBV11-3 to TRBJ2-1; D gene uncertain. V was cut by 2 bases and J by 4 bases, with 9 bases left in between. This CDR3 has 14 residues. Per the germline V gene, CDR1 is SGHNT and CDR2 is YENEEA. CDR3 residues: CASSLLGMYNEQFF. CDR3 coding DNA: TGTGCCAGCAGCTTACTAGGGATGTACAATGAGCAGTTCTTC.

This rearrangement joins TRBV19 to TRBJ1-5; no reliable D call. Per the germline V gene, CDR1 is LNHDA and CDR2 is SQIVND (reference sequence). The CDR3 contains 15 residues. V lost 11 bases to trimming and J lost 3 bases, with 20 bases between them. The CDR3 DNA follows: TGTGCCTGCTCATCCGGTCCGGTTGCCAATCAGCCCCAGCATTTT. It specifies CACSSGPVANQPQHF.

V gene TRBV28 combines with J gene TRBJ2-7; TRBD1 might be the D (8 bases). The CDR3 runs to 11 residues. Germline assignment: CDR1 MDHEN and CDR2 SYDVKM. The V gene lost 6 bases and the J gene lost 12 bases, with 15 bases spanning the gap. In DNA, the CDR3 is TGTGCCAGCAGCACAGGGGGGGGATGGTACTTC. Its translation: CASSTGGGWYF.

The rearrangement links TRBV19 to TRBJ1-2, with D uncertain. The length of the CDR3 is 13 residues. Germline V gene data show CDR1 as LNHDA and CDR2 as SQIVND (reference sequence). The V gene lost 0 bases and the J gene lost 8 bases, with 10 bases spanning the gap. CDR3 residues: CASSIEFRSGYTF. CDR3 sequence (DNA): TGTGCCAGTAGTATAGAATTCCGGTCCGGCTACACCTTC.

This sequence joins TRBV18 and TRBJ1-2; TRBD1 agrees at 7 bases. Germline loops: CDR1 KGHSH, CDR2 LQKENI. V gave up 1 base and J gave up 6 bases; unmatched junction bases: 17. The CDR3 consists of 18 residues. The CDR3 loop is CASSPLLRPGQWFDGYTF. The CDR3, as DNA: TGTGCCAGCTCACCACTCTTGAGACCGGGACAGTGGTTCGATGGCTACACCTTC.

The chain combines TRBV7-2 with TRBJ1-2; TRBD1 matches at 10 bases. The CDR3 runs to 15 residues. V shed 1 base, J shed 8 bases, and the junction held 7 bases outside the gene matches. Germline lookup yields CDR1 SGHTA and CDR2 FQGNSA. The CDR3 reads CASSLVGTGDNGYTF. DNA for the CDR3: TGTGCCAGCAGCTTAGTCGGGACAGGGGACAACGGCTACACCTTC.

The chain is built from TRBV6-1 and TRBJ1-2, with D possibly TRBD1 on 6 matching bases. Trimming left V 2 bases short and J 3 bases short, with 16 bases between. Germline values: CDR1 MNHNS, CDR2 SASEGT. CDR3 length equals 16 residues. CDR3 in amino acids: CASSEFFDRSYYGYTF. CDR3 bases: TGTGCCAGCAGTGAATTCTTTGACAGGAGCTACTATGGCTACACCTTC.

CDR3 amino acids: CASSVWEGRGYNEQFF. CDR3 bases: TGTGCCAGCAGCGTATGGGAGGGCCGAGGGTACAATGAGCAGTTCTTC. The gene calls are TRBV9 and TRBJ2-1; 7 nucleotides agree with TRBD2. Germline CDR1 reads SGDLS; CDR2 reads YYNGEE. The trim removed 1 base at V and 4 bases at J, leaving 8 bases unmatched. The CDR3 contains 16 residues.